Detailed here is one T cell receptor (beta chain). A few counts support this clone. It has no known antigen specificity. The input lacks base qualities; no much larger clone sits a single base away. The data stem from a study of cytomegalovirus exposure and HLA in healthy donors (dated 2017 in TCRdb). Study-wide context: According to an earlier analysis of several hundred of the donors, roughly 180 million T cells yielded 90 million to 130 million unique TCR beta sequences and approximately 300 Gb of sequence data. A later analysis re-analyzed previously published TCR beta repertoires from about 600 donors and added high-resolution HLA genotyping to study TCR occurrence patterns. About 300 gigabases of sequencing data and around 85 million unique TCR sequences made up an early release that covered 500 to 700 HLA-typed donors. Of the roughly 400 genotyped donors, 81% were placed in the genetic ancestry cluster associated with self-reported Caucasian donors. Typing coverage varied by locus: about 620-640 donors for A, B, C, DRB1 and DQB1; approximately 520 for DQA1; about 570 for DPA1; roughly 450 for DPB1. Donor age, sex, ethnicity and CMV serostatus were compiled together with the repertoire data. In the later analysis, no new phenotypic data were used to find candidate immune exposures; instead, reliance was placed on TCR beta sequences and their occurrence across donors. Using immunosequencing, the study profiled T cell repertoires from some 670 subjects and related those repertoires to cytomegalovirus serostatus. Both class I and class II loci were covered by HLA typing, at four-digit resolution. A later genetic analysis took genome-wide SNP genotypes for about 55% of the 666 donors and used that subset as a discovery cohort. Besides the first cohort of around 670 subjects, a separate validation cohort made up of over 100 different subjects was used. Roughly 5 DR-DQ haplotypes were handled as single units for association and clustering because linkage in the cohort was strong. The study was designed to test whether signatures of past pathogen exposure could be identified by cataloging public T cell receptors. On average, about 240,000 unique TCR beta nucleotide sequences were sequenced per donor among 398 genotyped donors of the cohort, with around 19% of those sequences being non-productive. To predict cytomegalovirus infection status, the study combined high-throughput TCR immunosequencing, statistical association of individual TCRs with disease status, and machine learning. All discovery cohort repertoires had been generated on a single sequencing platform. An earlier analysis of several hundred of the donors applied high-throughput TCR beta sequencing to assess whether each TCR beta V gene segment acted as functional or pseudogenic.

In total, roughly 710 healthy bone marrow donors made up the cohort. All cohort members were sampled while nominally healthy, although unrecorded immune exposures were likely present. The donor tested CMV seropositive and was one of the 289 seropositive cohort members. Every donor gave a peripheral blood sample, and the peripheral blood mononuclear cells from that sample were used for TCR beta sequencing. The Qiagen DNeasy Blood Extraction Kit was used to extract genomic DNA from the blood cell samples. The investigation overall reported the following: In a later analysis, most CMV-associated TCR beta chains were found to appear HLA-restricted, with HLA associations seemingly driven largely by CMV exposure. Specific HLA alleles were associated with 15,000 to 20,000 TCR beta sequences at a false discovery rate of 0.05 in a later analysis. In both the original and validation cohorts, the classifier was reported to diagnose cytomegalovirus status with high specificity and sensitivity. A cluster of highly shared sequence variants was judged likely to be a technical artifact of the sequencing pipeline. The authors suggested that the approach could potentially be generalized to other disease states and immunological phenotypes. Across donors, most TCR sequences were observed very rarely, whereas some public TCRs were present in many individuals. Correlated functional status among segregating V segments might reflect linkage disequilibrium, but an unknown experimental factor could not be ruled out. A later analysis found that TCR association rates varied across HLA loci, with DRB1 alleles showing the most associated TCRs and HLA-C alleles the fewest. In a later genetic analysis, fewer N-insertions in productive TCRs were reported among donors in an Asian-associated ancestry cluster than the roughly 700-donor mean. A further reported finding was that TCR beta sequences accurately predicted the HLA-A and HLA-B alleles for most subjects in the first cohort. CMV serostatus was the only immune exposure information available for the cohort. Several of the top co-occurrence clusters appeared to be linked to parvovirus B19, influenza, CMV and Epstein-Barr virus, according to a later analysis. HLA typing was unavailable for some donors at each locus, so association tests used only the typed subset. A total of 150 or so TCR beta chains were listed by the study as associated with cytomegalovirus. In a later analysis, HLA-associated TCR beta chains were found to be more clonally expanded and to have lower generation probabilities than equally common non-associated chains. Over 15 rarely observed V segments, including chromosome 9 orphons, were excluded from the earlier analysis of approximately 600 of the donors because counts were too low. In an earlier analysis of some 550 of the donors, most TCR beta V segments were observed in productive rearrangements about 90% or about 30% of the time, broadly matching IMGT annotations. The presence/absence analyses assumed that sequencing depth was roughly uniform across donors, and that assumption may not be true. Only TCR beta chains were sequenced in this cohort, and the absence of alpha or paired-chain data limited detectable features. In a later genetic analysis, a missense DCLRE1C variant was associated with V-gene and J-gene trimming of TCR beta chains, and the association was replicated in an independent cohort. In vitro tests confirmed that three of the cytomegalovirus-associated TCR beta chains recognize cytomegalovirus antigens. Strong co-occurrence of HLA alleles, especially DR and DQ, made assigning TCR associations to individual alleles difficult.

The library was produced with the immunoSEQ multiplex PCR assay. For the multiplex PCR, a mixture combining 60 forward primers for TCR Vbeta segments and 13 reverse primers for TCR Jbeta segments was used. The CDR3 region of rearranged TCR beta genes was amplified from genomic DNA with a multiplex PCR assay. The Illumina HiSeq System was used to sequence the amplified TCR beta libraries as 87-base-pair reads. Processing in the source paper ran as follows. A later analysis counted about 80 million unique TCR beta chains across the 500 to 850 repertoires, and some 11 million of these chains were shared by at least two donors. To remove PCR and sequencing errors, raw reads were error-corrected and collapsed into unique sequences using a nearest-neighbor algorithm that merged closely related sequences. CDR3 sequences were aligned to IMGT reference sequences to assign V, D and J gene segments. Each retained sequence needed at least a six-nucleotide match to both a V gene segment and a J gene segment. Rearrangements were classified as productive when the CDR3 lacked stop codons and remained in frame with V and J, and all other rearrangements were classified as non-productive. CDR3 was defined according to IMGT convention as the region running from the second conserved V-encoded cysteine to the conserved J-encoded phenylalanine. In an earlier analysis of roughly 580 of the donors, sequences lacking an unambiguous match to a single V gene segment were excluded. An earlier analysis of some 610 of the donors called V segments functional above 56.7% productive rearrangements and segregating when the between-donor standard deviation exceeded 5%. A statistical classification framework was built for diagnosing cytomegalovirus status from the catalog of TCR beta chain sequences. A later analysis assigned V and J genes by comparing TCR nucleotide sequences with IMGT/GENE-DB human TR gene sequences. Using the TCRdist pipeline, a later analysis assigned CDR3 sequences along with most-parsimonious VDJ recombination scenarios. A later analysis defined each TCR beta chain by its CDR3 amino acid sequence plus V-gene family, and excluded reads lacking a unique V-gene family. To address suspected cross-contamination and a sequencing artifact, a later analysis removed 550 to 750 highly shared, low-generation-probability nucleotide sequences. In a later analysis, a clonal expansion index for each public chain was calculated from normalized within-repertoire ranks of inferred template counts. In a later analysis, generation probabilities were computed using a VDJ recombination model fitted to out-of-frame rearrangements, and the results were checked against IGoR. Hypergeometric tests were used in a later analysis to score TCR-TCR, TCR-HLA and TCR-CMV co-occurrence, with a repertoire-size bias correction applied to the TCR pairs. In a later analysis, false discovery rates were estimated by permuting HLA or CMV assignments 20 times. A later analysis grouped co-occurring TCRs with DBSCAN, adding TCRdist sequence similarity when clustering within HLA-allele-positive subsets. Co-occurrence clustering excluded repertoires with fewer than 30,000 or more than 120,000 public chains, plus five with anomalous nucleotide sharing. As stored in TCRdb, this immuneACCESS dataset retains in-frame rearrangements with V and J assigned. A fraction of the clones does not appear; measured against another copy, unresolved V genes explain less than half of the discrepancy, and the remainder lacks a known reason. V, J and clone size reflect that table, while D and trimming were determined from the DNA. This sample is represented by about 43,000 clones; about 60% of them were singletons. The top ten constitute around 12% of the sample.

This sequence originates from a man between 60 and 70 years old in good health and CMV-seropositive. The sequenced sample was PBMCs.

The nucleotides read TGTGCCAGCAGCTTGAGGAGGTCTGGAAACACCATATATTTT. It specifies CASSLRRSGNTIYF. The rearrangement combines TRBV5-6 with TRBJ1-3; the D gene assignment is ambiguous. The CDR3 contains 14 residues, cysteine and phenylalanine counted. CDR3 DNA is the only sequence kept; it has 42 bases, read in frame from the first base. V is pared back by 1 base and J by 1 base, with 6 bases lying between the germline termini. The germline V gene sets CDR1 to SGHDT and CDR2 to YYEEEE.